These 9 T cell receptor beta chains were sequenced from one sample in a study of siplizumab effects on memory and regulatory T cells (dated by TCRdb to between 2017 and 2020). The protocol used for the library was the immunoSEQ multiplex PCR assay. Entries here come from immuneACCESS through TCRdb and include only in-frame sequences with V and J called. Some clones fail to appear in such tables; in the studies checked, an unresolved V gene covers under half of the shortfall, and the cause of the remainder is unknown. This sample comprises 50,000 or so clones, 95% to 97% of them detected only once. Of the sample, around 0.6% falls within the top ten clones. Material: naive CD4+ T cells sorted from blood. Taken with the paper, the label for cell subset or site translates to: unstimulated naive T cells. These receptors all stem from a human donor in good health.

V and J are TRBV4-2 and TRBJ2-1, with D perhaps being TRBD1 or TRBD2 (5 bases each). CDR1 is LGHNA and CDR2 is YNFKEQ in the germline V gene. This CDR3 is 15 amino acids long. V was shortened by 7 bases and J by 9 bases, with 22 bases between the two germline ends. The CDR3 protein is CASTTGLYELAEQFF. The CDR3 DNA follows: TGTGCCAGCACCACAGGACTGTACGAATTGGCTGAGCAGTTCTTC.

The genes are TRBV11-2 and TRBJ2-7, with D uncertain. The V and J ends lost 5 bases and 0 bases respectively, with 14 bases between them. In germline, CDR1 is SGHAT, CDR2 FQNNGV. This CDR3 is 15 amino acids long. CDR3 nucleotides: TGTGCCAGCAGCCCCGGACGGATGAGCTCCTACGAGCAGTACTTC. Encoded protein: CASSPGRMSSYEQYF.

The rearrangement uses TRBV4-1 and TRBJ2-2; perhaps TRBD1 as D (6 bases). Germline V gene data show CDR1 as MGHRA and CDR2 as YSYEKL. V lost 6 bases to trimming and J lost 0 bases, with 20 bases between them. The length of the CDR3 is 18 residues. The CDR3 reads CASRLGPRQVSNTGELFF. The CDR3 DNA sequence: TGCGCCAGCAGACTGGGCCCGAGACAGGTCTCGAACACCGGGGAGCTGTTTTTT.

The V and J genes are TRBV25-1 and TRBJ2-1; maybe TRBD1 (6 bases). Trimming shortened V by 2 bases and J by 9 bases, and 14 bases separated the two germline ends. CDR1 is MGHDK, CDR2 SYGVNS, per germline. This CDR3 has 14 residues. The CDR3 DNA reads TGTGCCAGCAGTGAAACAGGGCCCGCAGGTGAGCAGTTCTTC. Protein product: CASSETGPAGEQFF. Full variable domain (rest looked up from reference TRBV25-1 and TRBJ2-1): EADIYQTPRYLVIGTGKKITLECSQTMGHDKMYWYQQDPGMELHLIHYSYGVNSTEKGDLSSESTVSRIRTEHFPLTLESARPSHTSQYLCASSETGPAGEQFFGPGTRLTVL.

V gene TRBV6-5 combines with J gene TRBJ2-4; D might be TRBD1 (7 bases). Per germline, CDR1 MNHEY and CDR2 SVGAGI. With 0 bases removed from V and 8 bases from J, the gap between germline ends came to 11 bases. The CDR3 sequence is 14 residues long. CDR3: CASSYSRGEYIQYF. CDR3 nucleotides: TGTGCCAGCAGTTACTCCAGGGGGGAATACATTCAGTACTTC.

This chain connects TRBV7-2 to TRBJ2-2; D remains unclear. Trimming took 5 bases from V and 1 from J, leaving 5 bases between them. Germline V gene sequence: CDR1 SGHTA, CDR2 FQGNSA. The CDR3 consists of 13 residues. CDR3 sequence (DNA): TGTGCCAGCAGCCCGCTGAACACCGGGGAGCTGTTTTTT. Its translation is CASSPLNTGELFF. Full variable domain (remainder filled in from reference TRBV7-2 and TRBJ2-2): GAGVSQSPSNKVTEKGKDVELRCDPISGHTALYWYRQSLGQGLEFLIYFQGNSAPDKSGLPSDRFSAERTGGSVSTLTIQRTQQEDSAVYLCASSPLNTGELFFGEGSRLTVL.

The V gene is TRBV2, the J gene TRBJ1-2; D is uncertain. Germline V gives CDR1 SNHLY, CDR2 FYNNEI. The CDR3 has 12 residues. V was trimmed by 7 bases and J by 2 bases, leaving 8 bases between them. Written as DNA, the CDR3 is TGTGCCAGCACGGCCGGGAACTATGGCTACACCTTC. Protein product: CASTAGNYGYTF.

The rearrangement links TRBV11-3 to TRBJ2-5; D is possibly TRBD1 (6 bases). CDR1 and CDR2 from the germline V gene are SGHNT and YENEEA. The CDR3 has 15 amino acids. Between the trimmed V and J ends, which lost 2 bases and 4 bases, there was a span of 14 bases. Written as DNA, the CDR3 is TGTGCCAGCAGCTTACAGGGGACCAAGGGAGAGACCCAGTACTTC. Amino acid sequence: CASSLQGTKGETQYF.

V gene TRBV5-8 combines with J gene TRBJ2-7; D is possibly TRBD1 (6 bases). This CDR3 contains 16 residues. From germline, CDR1 is SGHTS and CDR2 YDEGEE. Trimming left V 4 bases short and J 2 bases short, with 19 bases between. In nucleotides, the CDR3 is TGTGCCAGCAGCCCGGGGCCTACAGGGTCCGCCTACGAGCAGTACTTC. Translated, it gives CASSPGPTGSAYEQYF.